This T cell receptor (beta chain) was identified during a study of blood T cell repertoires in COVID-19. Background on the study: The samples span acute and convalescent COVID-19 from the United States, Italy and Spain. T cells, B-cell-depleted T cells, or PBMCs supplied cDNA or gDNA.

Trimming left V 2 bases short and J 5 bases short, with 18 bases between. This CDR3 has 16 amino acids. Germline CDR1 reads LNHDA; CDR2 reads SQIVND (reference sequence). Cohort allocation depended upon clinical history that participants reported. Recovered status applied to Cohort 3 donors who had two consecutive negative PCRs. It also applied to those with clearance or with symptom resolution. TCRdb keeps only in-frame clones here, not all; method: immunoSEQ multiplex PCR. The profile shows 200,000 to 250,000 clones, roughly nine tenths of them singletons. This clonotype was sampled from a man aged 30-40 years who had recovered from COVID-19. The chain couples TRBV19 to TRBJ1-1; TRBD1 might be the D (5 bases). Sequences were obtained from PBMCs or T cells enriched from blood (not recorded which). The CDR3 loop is CASSIPPQVRQTEAFF. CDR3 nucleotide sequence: TGTGCCAGTAGTATACCCCCACAGGTGAGACAGACTGAAGCTTTCTTT.